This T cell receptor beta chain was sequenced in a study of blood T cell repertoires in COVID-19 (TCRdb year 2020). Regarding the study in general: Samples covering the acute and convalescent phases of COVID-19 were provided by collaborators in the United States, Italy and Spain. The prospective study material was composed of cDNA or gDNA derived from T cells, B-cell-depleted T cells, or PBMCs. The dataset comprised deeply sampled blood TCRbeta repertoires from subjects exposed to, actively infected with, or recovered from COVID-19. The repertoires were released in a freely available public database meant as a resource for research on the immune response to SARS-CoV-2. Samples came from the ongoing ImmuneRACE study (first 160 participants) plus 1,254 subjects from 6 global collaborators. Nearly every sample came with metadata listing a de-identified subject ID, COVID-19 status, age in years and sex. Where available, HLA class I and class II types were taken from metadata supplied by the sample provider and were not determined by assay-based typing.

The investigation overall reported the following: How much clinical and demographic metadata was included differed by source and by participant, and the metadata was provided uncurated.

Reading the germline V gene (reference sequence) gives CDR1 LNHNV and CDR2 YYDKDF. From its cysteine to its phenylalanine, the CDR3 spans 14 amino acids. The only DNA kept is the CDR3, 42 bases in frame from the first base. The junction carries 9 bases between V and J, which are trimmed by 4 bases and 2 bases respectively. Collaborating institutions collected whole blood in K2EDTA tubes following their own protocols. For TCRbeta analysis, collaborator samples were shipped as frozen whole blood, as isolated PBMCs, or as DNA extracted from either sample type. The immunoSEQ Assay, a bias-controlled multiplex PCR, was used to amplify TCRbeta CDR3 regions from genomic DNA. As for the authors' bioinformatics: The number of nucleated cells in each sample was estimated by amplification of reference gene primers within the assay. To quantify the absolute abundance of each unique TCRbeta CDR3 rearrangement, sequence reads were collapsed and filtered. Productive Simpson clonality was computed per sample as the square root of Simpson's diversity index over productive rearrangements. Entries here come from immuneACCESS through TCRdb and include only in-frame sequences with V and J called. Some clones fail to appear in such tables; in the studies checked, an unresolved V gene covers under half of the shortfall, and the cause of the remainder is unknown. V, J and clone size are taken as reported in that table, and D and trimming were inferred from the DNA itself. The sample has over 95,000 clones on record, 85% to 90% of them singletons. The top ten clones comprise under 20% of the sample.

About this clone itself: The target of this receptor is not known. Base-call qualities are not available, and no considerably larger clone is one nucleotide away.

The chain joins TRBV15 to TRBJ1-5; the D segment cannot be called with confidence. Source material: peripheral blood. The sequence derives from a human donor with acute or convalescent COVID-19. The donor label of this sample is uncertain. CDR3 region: CATSIDLGNQPQHF. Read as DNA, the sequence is TGTGCCACCAGCATTGACTTGGGCAATCAGCCCCAGCATTTT.